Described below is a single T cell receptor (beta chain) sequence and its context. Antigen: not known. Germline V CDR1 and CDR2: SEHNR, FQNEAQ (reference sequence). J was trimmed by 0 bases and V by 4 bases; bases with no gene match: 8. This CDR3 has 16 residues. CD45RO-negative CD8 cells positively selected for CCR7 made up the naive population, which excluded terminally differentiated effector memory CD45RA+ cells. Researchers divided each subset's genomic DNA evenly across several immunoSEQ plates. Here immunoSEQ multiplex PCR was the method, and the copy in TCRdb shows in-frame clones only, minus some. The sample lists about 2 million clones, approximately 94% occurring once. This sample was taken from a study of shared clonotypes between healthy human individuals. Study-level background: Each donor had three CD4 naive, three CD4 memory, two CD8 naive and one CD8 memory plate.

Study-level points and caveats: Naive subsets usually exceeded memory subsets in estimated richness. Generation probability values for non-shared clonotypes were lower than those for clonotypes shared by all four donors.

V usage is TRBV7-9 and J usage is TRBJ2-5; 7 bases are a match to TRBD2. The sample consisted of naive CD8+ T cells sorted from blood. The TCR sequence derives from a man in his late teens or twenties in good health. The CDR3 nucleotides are TGTGCCAGCAGCTCTCCGGGACTACAGTACCAAGAGACCCAGTACTTC. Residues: CASSSPGLQYQETQYF.